The 21 T cell receptor beta chains reported below all come from one sample, sequenced in a study of blood T cells in healthy people across ages. A second PCR, run for roughly 6 to 11 cycles, used a sample-barcoded 5' primer plus a J-beta primer mix. TCRdb reanalysed the 5' RACE reads using MiXCR and keeps one entry per CDR3 protein. The data contain about 1 million distinct CDR3 sequences, 40% to 55% of them singletons. Sequencing was performed on blood. The receptors were gathered from a woman aged 60-70 years in good health.

This clonotype was seen a few times. The V call is TRBV15, the J call TRBJ2-7; the D is unclear. The V gene lost 5 bases and the J gene lost 4 bases, with 6 bases spanning the gap. The CDR3 loop spans 11 amino acids. Germline CDR1 and CDR2: LNHNV and YYDKDF (reference sequence). The CDR3 protein is CATSGSYEQYF. The DNA of the CDR3 is TGTGCCACCAGCGGATCATACGAGCAGTACTTC.

This clonotype turned up a few times. The CDR3 sequence is CASSSGRAAYNEQFF. The DNA of the CDR3 is TGTGCCAGCAGCTCCGGGAGGGCCGCTTACAATGAGCAGTTCTTC. The genes are TRBV7-7 and TRBJ2-1, with TRBD2 matching over 8 bases. Trimming took 4 bases from V and 4 from J; bases not matched to a gene: 6. Germline assignment: CDR1 SSHAT and CDR2 FNYEAQ (reference sequence). The CDR3 extends over 15 amino acids.

The chain links TRBV6-1 to TRBJ2-7, with 14 bases lining up with TRBD2. The CDR3 runs to 17 residues. Germline V CDR1 and CDR2: MNHNS, SASEGT. The trim removed 8 bases at V and 5 bases at J, leaving 14 bases unmatched. The CDR3 protein is CASAAGLAGVARNEQYF. The CDR3 DNA reads TGTGCCAGCGCGGCGGGACTAGCGGGAGTCGCGCGGAACGAGCAGTACTTC.

Only a few counts were recorded for this clonotype. V and J are TRBV3-1 and TRBJ2-5; D remains ambiguous. Trimming removed 0 bases from V and 8 bases from J, with 13 bases in between. The CDR3 is 14 amino acids. The germline V gene has CDR1 LGHDT and CDR2 YNNKEL (reference sequence). CDR3 bases: TGTGCCAGCAGCCAAGATTGGTCCCGTCCCACCCAGTACTTC. It encodes CASSQDWSRPTQYF.

The count of this clonotype is one. The J gene is TRBJ1-4, the V gene TRBV20-1; a weak D match, TRBD1 (5 bases). Per the germline V gene, CDR1 is DFQATT and CDR2 is SNEGSKA (reference sequence). The V gene lost 6 bases and the J gene lost 6 bases, with 14 bases spanning the gap. The CDR3 totals 13 residues. CDR3 amino acids: CSASDLGDEKLFF. The CDR3 DNA is TGCAGTGCCTCAGACCTGGGGGATGAAAAACTGTTTTTT.

Notes on this clonotype: The junction departs from germline at one end; a sequencing error may be responsible. J is TRBJ2-3 and V is TRBV29-1; TRBD1 matches at 9 bases. Germline V lookup: CDR1 SQVTM, CDR2 ANQGSEA. The CDR3 totals 15 residues. This CDR3 is CSAVGGQGLVDTRYF. In DNA form, the CDR3 reads TGCAGCGCCGTAGGAGGACAGGGGTTGGTTGATACGCGGTATTTT.

The rearrangement links TRBV10-2 to TRBJ2-1; 12 bases map to TRBD1. The CDR3 spans 15 residues. The germline gives CDR1 WSHSY, CDR2 SAAADI. The V and J ends lost 4 bases and 8 bases, in that order; junction bases with no gene match: 6. This CDR3 reads CASSVGTGGLDEQFF. CDR3 nucleotides: TGCGCCAGCAGTGTAGGGACAGGGGGCCTAGATGAGCAGTTCTTC.

This clonotype was seen a few times. A much larger clone differs by one base, so this may be a read error. The genes are TRBV5-1 and TRBJ2-7; perhaps D is TRBD1 or TRBD2 (5 bases each). The CDR3 runs 15 residues. Germline values: CDR1 SGHRS, CDR2 YFSETQ. The V end lost 0 bases, the J end lost 1 base, and 11 bases lay between the germline ends. CDR3 DNA sequence: TGCGCCAGCAGCTTGGTGCCAGGGACGTCCTACGAGCAGTACTTC. This encodes CASSLVPGTSYEQYF.

The V and J genes are TRBV5-1 and TRBJ1-1; a weak D match, TRBD1 (6 bases). Trimming took off 4 bases at V and 6 bases at J, with 19 bases between the two ends. The CDR3 has 15 residues. From germline, CDR1 is SGHRS and CDR2 YFSETQ. CDR3 residues: CASSPIPQGRSEAFF. The CDR3 region has the DNA TGCGCCAGCAGCCCCATCCCACAGGGTAGGTCTGAAGCTTTCTTT.

This clonotype was observed a few times. The chain employs TRBV3-1 and TRBJ2-3; D gene ambiguous. The V and J ends lost 1 base and 1 base respectively, with 9 bases between them. Germline V gene sequence: CDR1 LGHDT, CDR2 YNNKEL (reference sequence). CDR3 length equals 15 residues. The CDR3 loop is CASSQGPAGTDTQYF. CDR3 coding DNA: TGTGCCAGCAGCCAAGGCCCAGCTGGCACAGATACGCAGTATTTT.

This sequence joins TRBV30 and TRBJ2-4; 12 nucleotides match TRBD2. TRBJ2-7 explains the end of the DNA better; the J call may be wrong. Germline lookup yields CDR1 GTSNPN and CDR2 SVGIG (reference sequence). There are 15 residues in the CDR3. The CDR3 nucleotides are TGTGCCTGGAGTCTACTAGCGGGAGGCGGTTACGAGCAGTACTTC. The encoded protein is CAWSLLAGGGYEQYF.

The rearrangement uses TRBV6-5 and TRBJ2-3; 7 nucleotides match TRBD2. Germline CDR1 is MNHEY and CDR2 is SVGAGI. The CDR3 is made up of 15 amino acids. With V trimmed by 5 bases and J by 2 bases, 7 bases remained unmatched. The CDR3: CASSPMLAATDTQYF. DNA of the CDR3: TGTGCCAGCAGTCCGATGCTAGCGGCCACAGATACGCAGTATTTT.

The chain uses TRBV23-1 and TRBJ2-7; D is perhaps TRBD1 (6 bases). TRBV23-1 is flagged as an ORF with uncertain function. The CDR3 totals 15 residues. V lost 3 bases to trimming and J lost 2 bases, with 14 bases between them. This CDR3 reads CASSHRDKVTYEQYF. Here the CDR3 DNA reads TGCGCCAGCAGTCATAGGGACAAGGTGACCTACGAGCAGTACTTC.

This clonotype was seen only a few times. The chain is built from TRBV7-2 and TRBJ2-1; TRBD2 matches at 14 bases. The CDR3 runs to 16 residues. The germline V gene has CDR1 SGHTA and CDR2 FQGNSA. Unmatched junction bases numbered 5, after V lost 1 base and J lost 9 bases. The CDR3 here is CASSLGLAGGQGEQFF. The CDR3 DNA reads TGTGCCAGCAGCTTAGGACTAGCGGGAGGGCAGGGTGAGCAGTTCTTC.

The table lists this clonotype with a few counts. The rearrangement joins TRBV2 to TRBJ2-1; D not resolved. There are 13 residues in the CDR3. Germline CDR1 reads SNHLY; CDR2 reads FYNNEI. Trimming cost V 6 bases and J 4 bases, with 10 bases left between them. CDR3 residues: CASRATQYNEQFF. CDR3 DNA sequence: TGTGCCAGCAGAGCAACGCAGTACAATGAGCAGTTCTTC.

V gene TRBV6-6 combines with J gene TRBJ1-1, with D possibly TRBD1 on 5 matching bases. V was clipped by 4 bases and J by 1 base, with 13 bases between them. Germline V gives CDR1 MNHNY, CDR2 SVGAGI (reference sequence). The CDR3 length is 15 residues. CDR3 DNA sequence: TGTGCCAGCAGTTTCCCGGGACGAGGGAACACTGAAGCTTTCTTT. Translated: CASSFPGRGNTEAFF.

This clonotype was detected only once. This chain uses TRBV5-5 with TRBJ2-5; 13 bases map to TRBD2. Looked up from germline, CDR1 is SGHKS and CDR2 is YYEKEE (reference sequence). The V segment lost 3 bases and the J segment 11 bases; nucleotides outside the gene matches: 13. CDR3 size: 16 residues. CDR3 coding DNA: TGTGCCAGCAGCTCCCCTGGACTAGCGGGAGACAATGAGCAGTACTTC. Protein: CASSSPGLAGDNEQYF.

This clonotype was detected a few times. The chain recombines TRBV29-1 with TRBJ2-5; possibly TRBD2 for D (6 bases). The CDR3 is 14 amino acids. Germline CDR1 is SQVTM and CDR2 is ANQGSEA. The V end lost 3 bases, the J end lost 7 bases, and 18 bases lay between the germline ends. CDR3 sequence: CSVDPTRGGTTQYF. The DNA of the CDR3 is TGCAGCGTTGATCCGACGCGAGGCGGGACGACCCAGTACTTC.

The chain employs TRBV29-1 and TRBJ2-7; 9 positions match TRBD1. V trimming: 6 bases; J trimming: 5 bases; junction bases outside the gene matches: 5. The length of the CDR3 is 12 residues. CDR1 is SQVTM and CDR2 is ANQGSEA in the germline V gene. As DNA, the CDR3 is TGCAGCGTACAGGGGGCAACGGACGAGCAGTACTTC. This translates into CSVQGATDEQYF.

This clonotype was seen a few times. The chain recombines TRBV27 with TRBJ2-7; D not resolved. The germline gives CDR1 MNHEY, CDR2 SMNVEV (reference sequence). This CDR3 spans 17 amino acids. Trimming took off 3 bases at V and 0 bases at J, with 18 bases between the two ends. CDR3 sequence (DNA): TGTGCCAGCAGTTTTCTTAAACCCCAATCGAGCTCCTACGAGCAGTACTTC. Residues: CASSFLKPQSSSYEQYF.

The chain uses TRBV29-1 and TRBJ2-7; D is unresolved. Looked up from germline, CDR1 is SQVTM and CDR2 is ANQGSEA. Between the trimmed V and J ends, which lost 7 bases and 4 bases, there was a span of 11 bases. This CDR3 has 11 amino acids. The CDR3 reads CSGGDGYEQYF. In DNA form, the CDR3 reads TGCAGCGGTGGGGATGGTTACGAGCAGTACTTC.